The 20 T cell receptor beta chains in this list originate from one sample, sequenced in a study of CD8+ T cells in alopecia areata. Described treatment: oral pan-JAK inhibitor, 5-10 mg twice daily. Investigators isolated RNA and reverse transcribed it into cDNA to act as the sequencing template. Repertoires were generated with immunoSEQ multiplex PCR, while TCRdb's copy carries only in-frame clones and drops some. This table holds more than 200,000 clones, roughly 40% found once. Sequenced here: CD4+ T cells sorted from blood, sampled at approximately week 36, from a patient treated with tofacitinib. All receptors come from a human donor with alopecia areata.

The rearrangement uses TRBV5-1 and TRBJ2-7; D is possibly TRBD1 (6 bases). Germline CDR1 SGHRS, CDR2 YFSETQ. V was cut by 4 bases and J by 7 bases, with 21 bases left in between. CDR3 length: 15 residues. CDR3: CASSPVGRGPDEQYF. Written as DNA, the CDR3 is TGCGCCAGCAGCCCCGTCGGCAGGGGCCCCGATGAGCAGTACTTC.

The rearrangement joins TRBV7-2 to TRBJ2-5; D gene uncertain. This CDR3 is built from 14 residues. Trimming removed 1 base at V and 1 base at J, with 7 bases between. Germline V CDR1 and CDR2: SGHTA, FQGNSA. CDR3 DNA: TGTGCCAGCAGCTTAGACAGCTTCCAAGAGACCCAGTACTTC. Protein: CASSLDSFQETQYF. The full variable domain, in which reference TRBV7-2 and TRBJ2-5 provide the parts outside the CDR3, is GAGVSQSPSNKVTEKGKDVELRCDPISGHTALYWYRQSLGQGLEFLIYFQGNSAPDKSGLPSDRFSAERTGGSVSTLTIQRTQQEDSAVYLCASSLDSFQETQYFGPGTRLLVL.

The rearrangement joins TRBV27 to TRBJ2-1; 14 nucleotides match TRBD2. Per germline, CDR1 MNHEY and CDR2 SMNVEV (reference sequence). The CDR3 sequence is 17 residues long. Germline trimming cut 5 bases from V and 6 bases from J; bases unmatched to any gene: 9. The CDR3 region has the DNA TGTGCCAGCAGTGCACGACTGACTAGCGGGAGGGTCAATGAGCAGTTCTTC. Encoded protein: CASSARLTSGRVNEQFF.

CDR3 protein: CASSYDSWARFF. CDR3 coding DNA: TGTGCCAGCAGTTACGACTCCTGGGCTCGGTTCTTC. The V gene is TRBV6-6, the J gene TRBJ2-1; D uncertain. Per germline, CDR1 MNHNY and CDR2 SVGAGI (reference sequence). The V end lost 2 bases, the J end lost 15 bases, and 14 bases lay between the germline ends. This CDR3 has 12 amino acids.

In DNA form, the CDR3 reads TGTGCCAGCAGTAGTCTTCTCAACCGGGACAGATACACAGATACGCAGTATTTT. Translating it yields CASSSLLNRDRYTDTQYF. The V gene is TRBV28, the J gene TRBJ2-3; 7 bases are a match to TRBD1. This CDR3 spans 18 amino acids. The germline V gene has CDR1 MDHEN and CDR2 SYDVKM. V gave up 5 bases and J gave up 2 bases; unmatched junction bases: 16.

Only a few counts were recorded for this clone. The sample holds other DNA sequences that translate to the same CDR3. V usage is TRBV20-1 and J usage is TRBJ2-3; D uncertain. Germline V gives CDR1 DFQATT, CDR2 SNEGSKA (reference sequence). Trimming removed 6 bases at V and 6 bases at J, with 7 bases between. The CDR3 sequence is 10 residues long. In DNA form, the CDR3 reads TGCAGTGCCGTCAGGGATACGCAGTATTTT. It codes for CSAVRDTQYF.

The chain has TRBV6-5 and TRBJ1-2; D remains unclear. The CDR3 sequence is 13 residues long. CDR1 and CDR2 (germline): MNHEY, SVGAGI. The V end lost 2 bases, the J end lost 1 base, and 5 bases lay between the germline ends. CDR3 DNA: TGTGCCAGCAGTTACGGCCTTAACTATGGCTACACCTTC. Its translation: CASSYGLNYGYTF.

This clone was found a few times. The J gene is TRBJ2-4, the V gene TRBV7-9, with D perhaps assigned TRBD1 or TRBD2 (5 bases each). This CDR3 contains 13 residues. The ends were cut back, 8 bases at V and 6 bases at J, with 14 bases in the middle. Germline CDR1 is SEHNR and CDR2 is FQNEAQ (reference sequence). The CDR3: CASSGPGSNIQYF. The CDR3 DNA is TGTGCCAGCTCAGGGCCGGGGTCAAACATTCAGTACTTC.

V and J are TRBV30 and TRBJ2-5; 10 bases map to TRBD1. Germline CDR1 reads GTSNPN; CDR2 reads SVGIG (reference sequence). The CDR3 has 13 residues. V was clipped by 2 bases and J by 8 bases; unmatched bases: 5. This CDR3 is CAWSTGQGKTQYF. Written as DNA, the CDR3 is TGTGCCTGGAGTACGGGACAGGGGAAAACCCAGTACTTC.

This CDR3 reads CASSRASSTDTQYF. CDR3 in DNA: TGTGCCAGCAGTCGGGCCAGTAGCACAGATACGCAGTATTTT. V is TRBV6-5 and J is TRBJ2-3; D is undetermined. The CDR3 is 14 residues long. Germline V gives CDR1 MNHEY, CDR2 SVGAGI. V was pared by 5 bases and J by 0 bases, with 9 bases between.

The rearrangement joins TRBV5-4 to TRBJ2-5, with D perhaps matching TRBD1 (6 bases). The CDR3 is 14 amino acids. Germline V gene lookup returns CDR1 SGHNT and CDR2 YYREEE (reference sequence). Trimming cost V 4 bases and J 5 bases, with 15 bases left between them. CDR3 in DNA: TGTGCCAGCAGCCCATACAGGGCAGGGGAGACCCAGTACTTC. Translation: CASSPYRAGETQYF.

This clone was observed a few times. This chain joins TRBV5-1 and TRBJ2-5, with TRBD2 matching over 14 bases. Germline CDR1 reads SGHRS; CDR2 reads YFSETQ. The V and J ends lost 4 bases and 9 bases, in that order; junction bases with no gene match: 8. The CDR3 contains 15 residues. In DNA form, the CDR3 reads TGCGCCAGCAGCCCGGGACTAGCGGGAGAGAGCCCCCAGTACTTC. This codes for CASSPGLAGESPQYF. Variable domain in full (rest from reference TRBV5-1 and TRBJ2-5): KAGVTQTPRYLIKTRGQQVTLSCSPISGHRSVSWYQQTPGQGLQFLFEYFSETQRNKGNFPGRFSGRQFSNSRSEMNVSTLELGDSALYLCASSPGLAGESPQYFGPGTRLLVL.

This clone was recorded many times. The rearrangement links TRBV5-1 to TRBJ2-2; D unclear. Germline V gene sequence: CDR1 SGHRS, CDR2 YFSETQ. The V gene lost 5 bases and the J gene lost 2 bases, with 10 bases spanning the gap. This CDR3 is 14 amino acids long. In nucleotides, the CDR3 is TGCGCCAGCAGGTTCCTCTTAAACACCGGGGAGCTGTTTTTT. Its protein product is CASRFLLNTGELFF.

This clone was recorded only once. This CDR3 reads CASSVVPQPYYEQYF. CDR3 sequence (DNA): TGTGCCAGCAGCGTAGTCCCCCAGCCATACTACGAGCAGTACTTC. The rearrangement uses TRBV9 and TRBJ2-7; no reliable D call. This CDR3 is built from 15 residues. V lost 0 bases, J lost 3 bases, and 13 bases lay in between. The germline CDR1 and CDR2 sequences are SGDLS and YYNGEE.

The chain recombines TRBV27 with TRBJ2-7; tentative D call: TRBD2 (7 bases). V lost 1 base and J lost 3, with 16 bases in between. Germline CDR1 MNHEY, CDR2 SMNVEV (reference sequence). The CDR3 has 16 amino acids. CDR3 bases: TGTGCCAGCAGTTTATACCGGGGGGCGATGATCTACGAGCAGTACTTC. Its translation is CASSLYRGAMIYEQYF.

This clone was seen only a few times. The V gene is TRBV18, the J gene TRBJ1-5; D is perhaps TRBD1 (5 bases). V was trimmed by 4 bases and J by 0 bases, leaving 16 bases between them. CDR3 size: 17 residues. Germline V gives CDR1 KGHSH, CDR2 LQKENI. The CDR3 DNA sequence: TGTGCCAGCTCACGCTCTGTAGGGGCCGGTAGCAATCAGCCCCAGCATTTT. It specifies CASSRSVGAGSNQPQHF.

The CDR3 reads CASSVAPRTSGRVDTQYF. Written as DNA, the CDR3 is TGTGCCAGCAGCGTAGCCCCTAGGACTAGCGGGAGAGTAGATACGCAGTATTTT. V usage is TRBV9 and J usage is TRBJ2-3; TRBD2 matches 13 bases. The trim removed 0 bases at V and 5 bases at J, leaving 9 bases unmatched. The CDR3 length is 18 residues. Germline V gene data show CDR1 as SGDLS and CDR2 as YYNGEE.

The table lists this clone with a few counts. The chain links TRBV6-1 to TRBJ1-5; D gene unclear. Trimming cost V 7 bases and J 6 bases, with 10 bases left between them. This CDR3 region has 12 residues. CDR1 and CDR2 (germline): MNHNS, SASEGT. The CDR3: CASNNWAQPQHF. CDR3 DNA: TGTGCCAGCAACAATTGGGCTCAGCCCCAGCATTTT.

This clone was counted between two and nine times. The chain combines TRBV28 with TRBJ1-4; D is possibly TRBD1 (6 bases). V was cut by 6 bases and J by 8 bases, with 10 bases left in between. CDR1 MDHEN and CDR2 SYDVKM come from the germline V gene. This CDR3 is 12 amino acids long. CDR3 sequence (DNA): TGTGCCAGCAGGGTGGACAGAGAAAAACTGTTTTTT. It specifies CASRVDREKLFF.

This chain connects TRBV29-1 to TRBJ2-7; D remains unclear. This CDR3 is built from 12 residues. V lost 2 bases and J lost 2, with 7 bases in between. Germline loops: CDR1 SQVTM, CDR2 ANQGSEA. CDR3 in amino acids: CSVEWAPYEQYF. Written as DNA, the CDR3 is TGCAGCGTTGAATGGGCCCCCTACGAGCAGTACTTC.